Here is one T cell receptor beta chain with its context. Its matching antigen is unknown. This entry comes from a study of identical twins. A single record per CDR3 protein comes from TCRdb applying MiXCR to the 5' RACE reads. This sample yields 250,000 to 350,000 distinct CDR3 sequences, of which 9.5% are seen a single time; 7% to 8.5% belongs to the top ten. CDR1 and CDR2 (germline): MDHEN, SYDVKM. The CDR3 covers 17 residues. Trimming shortened V by 10 bases and J by 0 bases, and 19 bases separated the two germline ends. General study points: Surplus twin overlap in beta out-of-frame sequences was less pronounced. Reduced insertions were recorded for abundant cord blood beta clonotypes, with no such pattern in memory repertoires.

This same sample was also part of a study on yellow fever vaccine responses in identical twins.

This chain links TRBV28 with TRBJ2-6, with D possibly TRBD2 on 7 matching bases. Sequenced: CD8+ T cells sorted from blood. This clonotype was obtained from a young woman in good health. For the CDR3, the DNA is TGTGCCACCTTGACGGGGGGCTCTAGCTCTGGGGCCAACGTCCTGACTTTC. The encoded protein is CATLTGGSSSGANVLTF.